Listed below are T cell receptor beta chains from one sample, sequenced in a study of beta chain features in type 1 diabetes. Sequenced by immunoSEQ multiplex PCR; TCRdb stores in-frame clones only, minus some. The sample lists about 340,000 clones, less than 10% occurring once. Specimen: central memory CD4+ T cells from blood. The receptors shown here come from a young woman in good health. Each CDR3 is given with its conserved first and last residue. A D gene is named only where the DNA matches it firmly. Some rows have no size entry. The others give once, few or many, or a class for an expanded clone.

abundance	j_gene	v_gene	d_gene	CDR3nt	CDR3aa
many	TRBJ2-3	TRBV29-1	TRBD2	TGCAGCGTGACTAGCGGGACGCAGTATTTT	CSVTSGTQYF
.	TRBJ2-1	TRBV4-2	TRBD2	TGTGCCAGCAGCCCCGGACTAGCGGGAGGGTGGGATGAGCAGTTCTTC	CASSPGLAGGWDEQFF
few	TRBJ2-5	TRBV7-9	TRBD2	TGTGCCAGCAGCCCGCAGACTAGCGGACACCAAGAGACCCAGTACTTC	CASSPQTSGHQETQYF
few	TRBJ1-4	TRBV29-1	TRBD1	TGCAGCATTACAGGGGAGGGGGAAAAACTGTTTTTT	CSITGEGEKLFF
.	TRBJ2-3	TRBV9	TRBD2	TGTGCCAGCAGCGCTAGCGGGAGCACAGATACGCAGTATTTT	CASSASGSTDTQYF
once	TRBJ1-2	TRBV5-4	TRBD1	TGTGCCAGCAGCTTGGGGGACAGCTATGGCTACACCTTC	CASSLGDSYGYTF
many	TRBJ1-2	TRBV2	.	TGTGCCAGCGGCGTGGATAACTATGGCTACACCTTC	CASGVDNYGYTF
few	TRBJ2-2	TRBV6-5	.	TGTGCCAGCAGATTTACCCTAGCCGGGGAGCTGTTTTTT	CASRFTLAGELFF
.	TRBJ1-4	TRBV29-1	.	TGCAGCGTTGGGCAGGGGTCTGAAAAACTGTTTTTT	CSVGQGSEKLFF
.	TRBJ2-3	TRBV5-1	TRBD1	TGCGCCAGCAGTCCGGACAGGGCCACAGATACGCAGTATTTT	CASSPDRATDTQYF
many	TRBJ2-5	TRBV18	TRBD1	TGTGCCAGCTCACCGTTCCGACAGGGTGGAGAGACCCAGTACTTC	CASSPFRQGGETQYF
many	TRBJ2-2	TRBV2	TRBD1	TGTGCCAGCAGGGGACAGGGTAGCTACACCGGGGAGCTGTTTTTT	CASRGQGSYTGELFF
.	TRBJ2-5	TRBV29-1	.	TGCAGCGTTTGCCGACAGCCTCAAGAGACCCAGTACTTC	CSVCRQPQETQYF